This TCR beta chain is drawn from a study of T cell changes during pregnancy in multiple sclerosis. Data came from immunoSEQ multiplex PCR; TCRdb stores just in-frame clones and leaves some out. The sample lists tens of thousands of clones; approximately 93% were seen once. The germline gives CDR1 KGHSH, CDR2 LQKENI. There are 14 residues in the CDR3. V lost 1 base and J lost 2, with 8 bases in between. The specimen comprised CD8+ T cells from peripheral blood mononuclear cells, sampled in the second trimester of pregnancy. The sequence derives from a female donor with multiple sclerosis, enrolled in a pregnancy study. The gene calls are TRBV18 and TRBJ1-2; no definite D call. CDR3 sequence (DNA): TGTGCCAGCTCACCACAGCCTCCCAACTATGGCTACACCTTC. Amino acids: CASSPQPPNYGYTF.